This TCR beta chain stems from a study of OX40 agonist ivuxolimab in advanced cancers. General study points: Antigen specificity remained undetermined for the expanded peripheral T cells. The CD4+ and CD8+ T cells in the blood had expanded clonally by week 6 at 0.1 to 3.0 mg/kg.

Clones were sequenced by immunoSEQ multiplex PCR, and TCRdb holds only the in-frame ones, with some missing. The sample holds approximately 69,000 clones, about 89% seen once. Per germline, CDR1 LNHDA and CDR2 SQIVND (reference sequence). V was shortened by 6 bases and J by 7 bases, with 15 bases between the two germline ends. The CDR3 is 13 residues long. On this clone: Its specificity is unknown.

The receptor comes from an adult with an advanced solid tumor such as melanoma, head and neck, liver or kidney cancer. Material: CD4+ or CD8+ T cells sorted from blood, obtained in a trial of the OX40 agonist ivuxolimab. The chain couples TRBV19 to TRBJ1-2, with D unclear. Here the CDR3 DNA reads TGTGCCAGTAGAACCCGCGCAAATTCTGGCTACACCTTC. It is translated as CASRTRANSGYTF.